This record concerns one T cell receptor beta chain sequence. Its target is unknown. These data originate in a study of shared clonotypes between healthy human individuals. Study-level findings and limits: Sampling involved blood alone; tissue repertoires likely differ.

Authors' data handling: ImmunoSEQ only sent back junction sequences with no quality scores, so filtering was done differently. Profiled with immunoSEQ multiplex PCR; TCRdb holds only in-frame clones, not every one. D and trimming come from the DNA, and the V and J calls and clone size come from that table. The sample includes approximately 440,000 clones, 70% to 80% of them seen just once. The V gene's germline CDR1 is SGHTA and CDR2 FQGNSA. Trimming pared 0 bases from V and 12 bases from J, leaving 14 bases between. The CDR3 runs to 13 residues. The receptor's source is a woman in her thirties or forties in good health. Some clones in this sample may be carry-over from other donors' samples. V is TRBV7-2 and J is TRBJ1-1, with D perhaps TRBD1 (5 bases). Sequencing input: PBMCs. CDR3 nucleotides: TGTGCCAGCAGCTTAGCGGGGGGGTCTGAGTCTTTCTTT. It translates to CASSLAGGSESFF.